One sample yielded the 19 T cell receptor beta chains listed below, sequenced in a study of blood T cell repertoires in COVID-19. TCRdb's table, derived via immunoSEQ multiplex PCR, lists solely in-frame clones and lacks some. The data show over 200,000 clones, approximately 89% seen once. Sequences were obtained from PBMCs or T cells enriched from blood (not recorded which). Receptors were obtained from a woman aged 40 to 49 with acute COVID-19.

J is TRBJ1-1 and V is TRBV11-2, with D unresolved. The V and J ends lost 0 bases and 1 base respectively, with 6 bases between them. The V gene's germline CDR1 is SGHAT and CDR2 FQNNGV. This CDR3 has 14 residues. This chain's CDR3 is CASSLDRRNTEAFF. CDR3 nucleotide sequence: TGTGCCAGCAGCTTAGATCGGAGGAACACTGAAGCTTTCTTT.

The chain links TRBV20-1 to TRBJ1-4, with D unclear. The CDR3 consists of 15 residues. Trimming took 3 bases from V and 0 from J, leaving 11 bases between them. Looked up from germline, CDR1 is DFQATT and CDR2 is SNEGSKA (reference sequence). The CDR3 here is CSASLSLATNEKLFF. The CDR3 DNA reads TGCAGTGCTAGTTTATCCCTTGCAACTAATGAAAAACTGTTTTTT.

The chain carries TRBV9 and TRBJ1-6, with D possibly TRBD1 on 6 matching bases. Germline V gene lookup returns CDR1 SGDLS and CDR2 YYNGEE. This CDR3 has 14 amino acids. Trimming pared 3 bases from V and 5 bases from J, leaving 9 bases between. CDR3 sequence reads: CASSARQDNSPLHF. DNA for the CDR3: TGTGCCAGCAGCGCACGACAGGATAATTCACCCCTCCACTTT.

V usage is TRBV5-6 and J usage is TRBJ1-6; 11 nucleotides line up with TRBD1. The CDR3 is made up of 16 amino acids. Trimming removed 3 bases from V and 7 bases from J; junction bases left unmatched: 6. The germline CDR1 and CDR2 sequences are SGHDT and YYEEEE. The CDR3 protein is CASSSGQGARNSPLHF. CDR3 in DNA: TGTGCCAGCAGCTCCGGACAGGGGGCGCGAAATTCACCCCTCCACTTT.

In its sample, this clone was seen once. The CDR3 sequence is CASSLAGVGEQFF. Written as DNA, the CDR3 is TGTGCCAGCAGCTTAGCGGGAGTTGGTGAGCAGTTCTTC. The rearrangement joins TRBV5-5 to TRBJ2-1, with 8 bases fitting TRBD2. CDR1 and CDR2 from the germline V gene are SGHKS and YYEKEE (reference sequence). The CDR3 sequence is 13 residues long. Trimming cost V 2 bases and J 9 bases; bases outside gene matches: 4.

This clone was counted only a few times. In nucleotides, the CDR3 is TGTGCCAGCAGCTTAAAGGGGGTCAGACAGGTCCCAGATACGCAGTATTTT. Translating gives CASSLKGVRQVPDTQYF. The chain employs TRBV7-8 and TRBJ2-3; D perhaps matches TRBD1 (6 bases). There are 17 residues in the CDR3. CDR1 is SGHVS and CDR2 is FQNEAQ in the germline V gene. The V end lost 2 bases, the J end lost 4 bases, and 19 bases lay between the germline ends.

The chain recombines TRBV9 with TRBJ1-3; D call uncertain. CDR1 and CDR2 (germline): SGDLS, YYNGEE. This CDR3 is built from 14 residues. Trimming cost V 7 bases and J 0 bases, with 11 bases left between them. This CDR3 is CASPPKSSGNTIYF. In nucleotides, the CDR3 is TGTGCCAGCCCGCCTAAGAGCTCTGGAAACACCATATATTTT.

The chain joins TRBV5-6 to TRBJ2-5; the match to TRBD2 covers 14 bases. The CDR3 is made up of 16 amino acids. Germline V gene sequence: CDR1 SGHDT, CDR2 YYEEEE. V was pared by 3 bases and J by 6 bases, with 7 bases of the junction left unmatched. CDR3 in DNA: TGTGCCAGCAGCTCGACTAGCGGGAGGGGGGGCAAGACCCAGTACTTC. It specifies CASSSTSGRGGKTQYF.

Remarks on this clone: A read error may produce the germline difference seen at one junction end. The chain links TRBV24-1 to TRBJ1-1, with D hard to call. CDR1 KGHDR and CDR2 SFDVKD come from the germline V gene. The length of the CDR3 is 11 residues. CDR3 in DNA: TGTGCCACCAGTGATTCCCTAGAGGTTTTTTTT. This translates into CATSDSLEVFF.

This clone appeared a few times. The gene calls are TRBV7-2 and TRBJ2-1, with no clear D. Germline V gives CDR1 SGHTA, CDR2 FQGNSA. This CDR3 has 14 residues. V was clipped by 6 bases and J by 3 bases, with 12 bases between them. CDR3 protein: CASRSGSDYNEQFF. The CDR3 nucleotides read TGTGCCAGCAGGTCCGGGTCCGACTACAATGAGCAGTTCTTC.

The table lists this clone with a few counts. The chain joins TRBV11-2 to TRBJ2-2; TRBD2 matches at 8 bases. The V gene's germline CDR1 is SGHAT and CDR2 FQNNGV. V shed 4 bases, J shed 0 bases, and the junction held 4 bases outside the gene matches. This CDR3 spans 16 amino acids. The CDR3 DNA reads TGTGCCAGCAGCTCTCGAGCGGGGGCGAACACCGGGGAGCTGTTTTTT. Residues: CASSSRAGANTGELFF.

This chain uses TRBV6-5 with TRBJ2-1; D unclear. Looked up from germline, CDR1 is MNHEY and CDR2 is SVGAGI. V was cut by 7 bases and J by 10 bases, with 20 bases left in between. The CDR3 has 14 residues. CDR3 in DNA: TGTGCCAGCAAGCAGGATTGGGCGTCAGAGGAGCAGTTCTTC. It is translated as CASKQDWASEEQFF.

The genes are TRBV6-5 and TRBJ2-2; no clear D. The germline V gene encodes CDR1 MNHEY and CDR2 SVGAGI. V dropped 6 bases and J dropped 6 bases, with 14 bases sitting between them. CDR3 size: 14 residues. CDR3 coding DNA: TGTGCCAGCAGGACGGAGCGCGGATCCGGGGAGCTGTTTTTT. It specifies CASRTERGSGELFF.

V is TRBV18 and J is TRBJ2-3; the match to TRBD2 covers 14 bases. The ends lost 6 bases at V and 6 bases at J; junction bases unmatched: 17. The CDR3 is 19 amino acids. Germline CDR1 is KGHSH and CDR2 is LQKENI. This chain's CDR3 is CASSPLGTSGSFFVDTQYF. For the CDR3, the DNA is TGTGCCAGCTCGCCCCTGGGGACTAGCGGGAGTTTTTTCGTCGATACGCAGTATTTT.

The gene calls are TRBV21-1 and TRBJ2-7; the table's D call of TRBD2 was not tested on the DNA. TRBV21-1 is described as a pseudogene. This CDR3 is built from 15 residues. CDR3 loop: CASSKAASGPYEQYV. CDR3 in DNA: TGTGCCAGCAGCAAAGCGGCTAGCGGGCCCTACGAGCAGTACGTC.

The V gene is TRBV6-2 or TRBV6-3, the J gene TRBJ1-2; D is unresolved. V lost 2 bases to trimming and J lost 6 bases, with 7 bases between them. The CDR3 runs to 12 residues. Per germline, CDR1 MNHEY and CDR2 SVGEGT. CDR3 sequence reads: CASSYVLDGYTF. For the CDR3, the DNA is TGTGCCAGCAGTTACGTACTAGATGGCTACACCTTC.

The rearrangement links TRBV9 to TRBJ1-5, with TRBD1 identical over 7 bases. Germline assignment: CDR1 SGDLS and CDR2 YYNGEE. CDR3 size: 15 residues. V was clipped by 0 bases and J by 6 bases; unmatched bases: 6. CDR3 sequence: CASSVDLQGGQPQHF. For the CDR3, the DNA is TGTGCCAGCAGCGTAGACTTGCAGGGGGGTCAGCCCCAGCATTTT.

The rearrangement joins TRBV5-4 to TRBJ2-7, with a weak D call TRBD1 (7 bases). Germline CDR1 reads SGHNT; CDR2 reads YYREEE (reference sequence). V dropped 4 bases and J dropped 5 bases, with 16 bases sitting between them. This CDR3 region has 14 residues. CDR3: CASSLGGQSHEQYV. CDR3 nucleotides: TGTGCCAGCAGCCTGGGGGGACAGAGCCACGAGCAGTACGTC.

V and J are TRBV7-2 and TRBJ2-5, with TRBD2 identical over 10 bases. V shed 2 bases, J shed 2 bases, and the junction held 5 bases outside the gene matches. The CDR3 extends over 16 amino acids. Germline lookup yields CDR1 SGHTA and CDR2 FQGNSA. The CDR3 protein is CASSLSGGAGQETQYF. For the CDR3, the DNA is TGTGCCAGCAGCTTAAGCGGGGGGGCAGGACAAGAGACCCAGTACTTC.